This T cell receptor beta chain derives from a study of blood T cell repertoires in COVID-19. The overall study: Samples representing acute and convalescent COVID-19 were sourced from the United States, Italy and Spain. From T cells, B-cell-depleted T cells, or PBMCs came the material, which was cDNA or gDNA.

Original data processing: Nucleated cell counts were estimated from reference gene primer amplification. Repertoires were generated with immunoSEQ multiplex PCR, while TCRdb's copy carries only in-frame clones and drops some. That table gives V, J and clone size, and the DNA gave D and trimming. The table has around 150,000 clones, about 93% seen once. This CDR3 region has 18 residues. The V end lost 0 bases, the J end lost 4 bases, and 21 bases lay between the germline ends. Germline CDR1 and CDR2: MNHEY and SVGEGT. J is TRBJ1-1 and V is TRBV6-2 or TRBV6-3, with a possible D match to TRBD1 (6 bases). The sequence derives from a woman in her 50s with acute or convalescent COVID-19. Sequencing used peripheral blood. CDR3 nucleotide sequence: TGTGCCAGCAGTTACTCGTTCAGGGGCCCCATACGGAGCACTGAAGCTTTCTTT. Protein sequence: CASSYSFRGPIRSTEAFF.